This passage covers 32 T cell receptor beta chains from one sample sequenced in a study of long-term antiretroviral therapy in people with HIV. Runs used v3.0 of the immunoSEQ assay and were done at survey level. Some clones are missing from TCRdb's copy, which holds only in-frame ones; the method was immunoSEQ multiplex PCR. The sample includes roughly 7,100 clones, 65% to 85% of them seen just once. The sequences come from unsorted PBMCs, collected 1.1 years after starting antiretroviral therapy. Receptors originate from a man aged 35 to 55 with HIV.

V usage is TRBV7-9 and J usage is TRBJ2-1; D is tentatively TRBD1 or TRBD2 (5 bases each). Germline CDR1 reads SEHNR; CDR2 reads FQNEAQ (reference sequence). V was cut by 6 bases and J by 6 bases, with 12 bases left in between. This CDR3 region has 13 residues. DNA for the CDR3: TGTGCCAGCAGTTACGGTGGGGGCAATGAGCAGTTCTTC. This translates into CASSYGGGNEQFF. The variable domain in full, with the rest retrieved from reference TRBV7-9 and TRBJ2-1, is DTGVSQNPRHKITKRGQNVTFRCDPISEHNRLYWYRQTLGQGPEFLTYFQNEAQLEKSRLLSDRFSAERPKGSFSTLEIQRTEQGDSAMYLCASSYGGGNEQFFGPGTRLTVL.

As DNA, the CDR3 is TGTGCCAGCAGCGGTTTCTCTGGGGCCAACGTCCTGACTTTC. Protein: CASSGFSGANVLTF. The rearrangement joins TRBV7-9 to TRBJ2-6, with D hard to call. CDR3 length: 14 amino acids. Trimming shortened V by 5 bases and J by 0 bases, and 5 bases separated the two germline ends. Germline-derived CDR1 and CDR2 are SEHNR and FQNEAQ (reference sequence). Looking up the rest from reference TRBV7-9 and TRBJ2-6 gives the full variable domain: DTGVSQNPRHKITKRGQNVTFRCDPISEHNRLYWYRQTLGQGPEFLTYFQNEAQLEKSRLLSDRFSAERPKGSFSTLEIQRTEQGDSAMYLCASSGFSGANVLTFGAGSRLTVL.

The V call is TRBV19, the J call TRBJ2-5, with 14 nucleotides matching TRBD2. The junction had 6 bases not matched to a gene; V was cut back by 4 bases and J by 5 bases. This CDR3 comprises 16 residues. Germline-derived CDR1 and CDR2 are LNHDA and SQIVND (reference sequence). For the CDR3, the DNA is TGTGCCAGTAGTACCGGGACTAGCGGGGGTTATGAGACCCAGTACTTC. Protein product: CASSTGTSGGYETQYF.

The chain couples TRBV10-3 to TRBJ1-3; the match to TRBD1 covers 10 bases. Germline V CDR1 and CDR2: ENHRY, SYGVKD. The ends lost 5 bases at V and 3 bases at J; junction bases unmatched: 10. The CDR3 loop spans 17 amino acids. The CDR3 region is CAISNPGQGPHGNTIYF. The CDR3 DNA is TGTGCCATCAGTAACCCGGGACAGGGGCCTCATGGAAACACCATATATTTT.

The chain combines TRBV9 with TRBJ2-3, with D perhaps being TRBD1 or TRBD2 (5 bases each). The germline V gene encodes CDR1 SGDLS and CDR2 YYNGEE. This CDR3 spans 18 amino acids. The V end lost 0 bases, the J end lost 2 bases, and 19 bases lay between the germline ends. The CDR3 DNA reads TGTGCCAGCAGCGTAGAGTCGGGGCAGTCTCTCTACACAGATACGCAGTATTTT. This encodes CASSVESGQSLYTDTQYF.

The chain uses TRBV4-1 and TRBJ1-2; 9 bases line up with TRBD1. The V gene end was trimmed by 4 bases and the J gene end by 0 bases; junction bases not matched to a gene: 3. The CDR3 has 15 residues. Germline-derived CDR1 and CDR2 are MGHRA and YSYEKL. The CDR3 bases are TGCGCCAGCAGCCCGAGACAGGGGGCTAACTATGGCTACACCTTC. It translates to CASSPRQGANYGYTF.

V gene TRBV29-1 combines with J gene TRBJ1-1; unclear D gene. Between the trimmed V and J ends, which lost 4 bases and 4 bases, there was a span of 13 bases. The CDR3 sequence is 13 residues long. Germline CDR1 SQVTM, CDR2 ANQGSEA. CDR3 loop: CSVAAGYSTEAFF. The CDR3 bases are TGCAGCGTTGCCGCGGGTTATTCCACTGAAGCTTTCTTT. The full variable domain, its missing parts supplied by reference TRBV29-1 and TRBJ1-1, is SAVISQKPSRDICQRGTSLTIQCQVDSQVTMMFWYRQQPGQSLTLIATANQGSEATYESGFVIDKFPISRPNLTFSTLTVSNMSPEDSSIYLCSVAAGYSTEAFFGQGTRLTVV.

The chain is built from TRBV5-6 and TRBJ1-5; a weak D match, TRBD1 (6 bases). The V and J ends lost 2 bases and 0 bases respectively, with 18 bases between them. The CDR3 runs to 18 residues. Germline CDR1 is SGHDT and CDR2 is YYEEEE. For the CDR3, the DNA is TGTGCCAGCAGCTTAAGAACTGGGGGGCGCGGTAGCAATCAGCCCCAGCATTTT. This codes for CASSLRTGGRGSNQPQHF.

V is TRBV2 and J is TRBJ1-1; a weak D match, TRBD1 (5 bases). This CDR3 has 12 residues. Trimming stripped 8 bases from V and 1 base from J, with 8 bases between. The germline V gene has CDR1 SNHLY and CDR2 FYNNEI. CDR3: CASGGENTEAFF. CDR3 nucleotides: TGTGCCAGCGGGGGAGAGAACACTGAAGCTTTCTTT.

This sequence joins TRBV5-1 and TRBJ2-2; 9 positions match TRBD1. The germline CDR1 and CDR2 sequences are SGHRS and YFSETQ. This CDR3 contains 16 residues. V was pared by 2 bases and J by 7 bases, with 9 bases of the junction left unmatched. The chain's CDR3 is CASSFTQGARGGELFF. In DNA form, the CDR3 reads TGCGCCAGCAGCTTTACACAGGGGGCGCGAGGCGGGGAGCTGTTTTTT.

CDR3 region: CASSLNGAVGYEQYF. In nucleotides, the CDR3 is TGCGCCAGCAGCTTGAATGGGGCTGTTGGCTACGAGCAGTACTTC. The V call is TRBV5-1, the J call TRBJ2-5; TRBD1 is a possible D gene (5 bases). The assigned J gene may be wrong: the sequence end matches TRBJ2-7 better. Germline lookup yields CDR1 SGHRS and CDR2 YFSETQ. The CDR3 is 15 residues long.

This clone has more than one count but fewer than ten. The chain uses TRBV5-4 and TRBJ2-1; D may be TRBD2 (5 bases). The CDR3 consists of 13 residues. Germline assignment: CDR1 SGHNT and CDR2 YYREEE (reference sequence). Trimming shortened V by 2 bases and J by 10 bases, and 13 bases separated the two germline ends. The CDR3 loop reads CASSLRVGEEQFF. The CDR3 DNA is TGTGCCAGCAGCTTAAGGGTCGGGGAGGAGCAGTTCTTC.

This clone has only a few counts. The chain's CDR3 is CASRWNTGELFF. The CDR3 region has the DNA TGTGCCAGCAGGTGGAACACCGGGGAGCTGTTTTTT. The chain uses TRBV6-1 and TRBJ2-2; unclear D gene. Per the germline V gene, CDR1 is MNHNS and CDR2 is SASEGT. Trimming stripped 6 bases from V and 1 base from J, with 3 bases between. The CDR3 has 12 amino acids.

V usage is TRBV7-9 and J usage is TRBJ1-2, with 7 bases identical to TRBD1. Trimming took 0 bases from V and 4 from J; bases not matched to a gene: 5. In germline, CDR1 is SEHNR, CDR2 FQNEAQ (reference sequence). The CDR3 has 15 residues. CDR3 loop: CASSLATGSAYGYTF. CDR3 bases: TGTGCCAGCAGCTTAGCGACAGGGAGCGCCTATGGCTACACCTTC.

The V gene is TRBV19, the J gene TRBJ2-2; D tentatively reads TRBD1 or TRBD2 (5 bases each). CDR3 length equals 15 residues. Germline V gene sequence: CDR1 LNHDA, CDR2 SQIVND (reference sequence). V was shortened by 3 bases and J by 0 bases, with 8 bases between the two germline ends. The chain's CDR3 is CASSMLGANTGELFF. As DNA, the CDR3 is TGTGCCAGTAGTATGCTGGGGGCGAACACCGGGGAGCTGTTTTTT.

This rearrangement joins TRBV19 to TRBJ2-4; D is perhaps TRBD1 (6 bases). Germline-derived CDR1 and CDR2 are LNHDA and SQIVND (reference sequence). This CDR3 has 14 residues. V was trimmed by 3 bases and J by 8 bases, leaving 14 bases between them. The CDR3, as DNA: TGTGCCAGTAGTATCGGAGCTGCAGGGGACATTCAGTACTTC. It is translated as CASSIGAAGDIQYF.

A few counts support this clone. An end of the junction does not agree with germline; a read error may underlie this. This sequence joins TRBV7-2 and TRBJ1-5; D perhaps matches TRBD1 (5 bases). CDR1 is SGHTA and CDR2 is FQGNSA in the germline V gene. The CDR3 length is 14 residues. The CDR3 loop is CASSVAGGNQPQHF. Written as DNA, the CDR3 is TGTGCCAGCAGCGTAGCGGGGGGCAATCAGCCCCAGCATTTT.

A few counts support this clone. The V gene is TRBV25-1, the J gene TRBJ1-5, with D possibly TRBD1 on 6 matching bases. Looked up from germline, CDR1 is MGHDK and CDR2 is SYGVNS. V shed 10 bases and J shed 4 bases, with 14 bases lying between them. The CDR3 is 13 amino acids. The DNA for the CDR3 is TGTGCCACCTCGGGGGCAGGGAATCAGCCCCAGCATTTT. This codes for CATSGAGNQPQHF.

The gene calls are TRBV5-6 and TRBJ2-7; no reliable D call. Germline V gene sequence: CDR1 SGHDT, CDR2 YYEEEE. The CDR3 consists of 15 residues. V lost 2 bases to trimming and J lost 3 bases, with 15 bases between them. CDR3 protein: CASSFAYGNLYEQYF. The CDR3 region has the DNA TGTGCCAGCAGCTTCGCCTACGGCAATCTCTACGAGCAGTACTTC.

The chain combines TRBV4-1 with TRBJ1-1, with D possibly matching TRBD1 (6 bases). The CDR3 has 14 amino acids. V was shortened by 4 bases and J by 4 bases, with 13 bases between the two germline ends. Germline V gives CDR1 MGHRA, CDR2 YSYEKL. In DNA, the CDR3 is TGCGCCAGCAGCCCGAATAGGGGGGGCACTGAAGCTTTCTTT. Amino acid sequence: CASSPNRGGTEAFF.

The chain joins TRBV6-1 to TRBJ1-4; no firm D call. Between the trimmed V and J ends, which lost 4 bases and 0 bases, there was a span of 12 bases. The CDR3 has 16 amino acids. Looked up from germline, CDR1 is MNHNS and CDR2 is SASEGT. The DNA of the CDR3 is TGTGCCAGCAGTGCATCTGGGCTTGCAACTAATGAAAAACTGTTTTTT. Its protein is CASSASGLATNEKLFF.

The chain recombines TRBV5-1 with TRBJ1-2; a weak D match, TRBD1 (6 bases). CDR3 length: 15 residues. V gave up 0 bases and J gave up 3 bases, with 12 bases separating them. Per germline, CDR1 SGHRS and CDR2 YFSETQ. The CDR3 coding sequence is TGCGCCAGCAGCTTGGAGCTAGGGGGGTACTATGGCTACACCTTC. Translating gives CASSLELGGYYGYTF.

J is TRBJ2-2 and V is TRBV7-7, with 7 bases fitting TRBD1. The CDR3 contains 15 residues. The trim removed 5 bases at V and 4 bases at J, leaving 7 bases unmatched. The germline V gene encodes CDR1 SSHAT and CDR2 FNYEAQ (reference sequence). The CDR3 is CASSPRQGGTGELFF. The CDR3, as DNA: TGTGCCAGCAGCCCCAGACAGGGTGGCACCGGGGAGCTGTTTTTT.

V gene TRBV30 combines with J gene TRBJ2-5, with D perhaps TRBD1 or TRBD2 (5 bases each). Trimming took off 8 bases at V and 7 bases at J, with 14 bases between the two ends. Per the germline V gene, CDR1 is GTSNPN and CDR2 is SVGIG (reference sequence). CDR3 length: 11 amino acids. CDR3 protein: CALGEGGTQYF. The CDR3 coding sequence is TGTGCCCTGGGGGAAGGAGGGACCCAGTACTTC.

The chain uses TRBV9 and TRBJ2-2; D perhaps matches TRBD2 (6 bases). CDR1 is SGDLS and CDR2 is YYNGEE in the germline V gene. The CDR3 contains 15 residues. Trimming removed 0 bases at V and 7 bases at J, with 13 bases between. In DNA, the CDR3 is TGTGCCAGCAGCGTAGAAGGCCAGGGAGGCGGGGAGCTGTTTTTT. The encoded protein is CASSVEGQGGGELFF.

This chain uses TRBV7-9 with TRBJ1-5; 7 bases fit TRBD1. The CDR3 has 15 residues. Germline values: CDR1 SEHNR, CDR2 FQNEAQ (reference sequence). V trimming: 5 bases; J trimming: 4 bases; junction bases outside the gene matches: 8. CDR3 coding DNA: TGTGCCAGCAGCGGGGAGGGGGCGCGGAATCAGCCCCAGCATTTT. This encodes CASSGEGARNQPQHF.

This sequence joins TRBV6-6 and TRBJ1-1, with a weak D call TRBD1 (5 bases). The ends were cut back, 5 bases at V and 4 bases at J, with 8 bases in the middle. The CDR3 has 12 residues. CDR1 and CDR2 from the germline V gene are MNHNY and SVGAGI (reference sequence). The chain's CDR3 is CASSQGPTEAFF. The CDR3 DNA follows: TGTGCCAGCAGTCAGGGTCCCACTGAAGCTTTCTTT.

This clone was recorded only once. V usage is TRBV19 and J usage is TRBJ1-3; D possibly corresponds to TRBD1 (5 bases). Germline V gene lookup returns CDR1 LNHDA and CDR2 SQIVND (reference sequence). The CDR3 is 17 amino acids. V was cut by 3 bases and J by 5 bases, with 20 bases left in between. CDR3 sequence: CASSIPHRGERRNTIYF. CDR3 in DNA: TGTGCCAGTAGTATTCCCCATCGGGGGGAGAGAAGAAACACCATATATTTT.

This chain links TRBV4-2 with TRBJ2-6; D is perhaps TRBD1 or TRBD2 (5 bases each). This CDR3 is built from 16 residues. The germline gives CDR1 LGHNA, CDR2 YNFKEQ. V lost 1 base to trimming and J lost 4 bases, with 11 bases between them. The CDR3 loop is CASSQAGPTGANVLTF. CDR3 DNA: TGTGCCAGCAGCCAAGCGGGGCCAACAGGGGCCAACGTCCTGACTTTC.

This clone was found a few times. CDR3 DNA: TGCAGCGTTGACTTGCAGGGCTCCTACGAGCAGTACTTC. It yields the protein CSVDLQGSYEQYF. The genes are TRBV29-1 and TRBJ2-7; D may be TRBD1 (5 bases). V lost 3 bases to trimming and J lost 0 bases, with 9 bases between them. Per the germline V gene, CDR1 is SQVTM and CDR2 is ANQGSEA. The length of the CDR3 is 13 residues.

The genes are TRBV10-3 and TRBJ1-5; D is unclear. The CDR3 runs to 13 residues. Trimming shortened V by 10 bases and J by 0 bases, and 10 bases separated the two germline ends. Germline assignment: CDR1 ENHRY and CDR2 SYGVKD. CDR3 bases: TGTGCCAGTACAGAGGATAGCAATCAGCCCCAGCATTTT. Translated, it gives CASTEDSNQPQHF.

The chain recombines TRBV5-6 with TRBJ1-6, with no clear D. The germline gives CDR1 SGHDT, CDR2 YYEEEE. This CDR3 has 13 residues. Trimming pared 0 bases from V and 5 bases from J, leaving 3 bases between. CDR3 DNA: TGTGCCAGCAGCTTGGGGGATAATTCACCCCTCCACTTT. Translation gives CASSLGDNSPLHF.